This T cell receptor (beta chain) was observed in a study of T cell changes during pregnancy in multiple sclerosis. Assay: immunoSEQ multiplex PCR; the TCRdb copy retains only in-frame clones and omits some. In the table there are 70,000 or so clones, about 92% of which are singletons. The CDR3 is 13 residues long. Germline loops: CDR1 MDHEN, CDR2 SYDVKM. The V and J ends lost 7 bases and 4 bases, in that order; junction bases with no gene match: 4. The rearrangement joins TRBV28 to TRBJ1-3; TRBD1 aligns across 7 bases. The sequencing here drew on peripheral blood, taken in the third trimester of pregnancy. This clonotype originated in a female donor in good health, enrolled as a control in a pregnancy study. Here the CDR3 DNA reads TGTGCCAGCACCACACAGGGGGGAAACACCATATATTTT. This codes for CASTTQGGNTIYF.